A selection of T cell receptor beta chains follows, all from one sample in a study of T cell responses to AZD1222 COVID-19 vaccine. The table came from immunoSEQ multiplex PCR; TCRdb's copy has only in-frame clones and leaves some out. The table shows about 260,000 clones, with 85% to 95% occurring only once. The sample in question was peripheral blood, obtained on day 0 of AZD1222 vaccination. All receptors derive from an adult in good health. The CDR3 runs from the conserved cysteine through the conserved F or W. The order of the fields is clone size, J gene, V gene, D gene, CDR3 DNA, CDR3 protein. D genes are given only for firm matches. Size values are once, few and many counts, or a class for expanded clones, and some rows have none.

abundance: NA; j_gene: TRBJ2-7; v_gene: TRBV28; d_gene: TRBD2; CDR3nt: TGTGCCAGCAGTTTAAGTACGGGACTAGGAGGCCACGAGCAGTACTTC; CDR3aa: CASSLSTGLGGHEQYF
abundance: NA; j_gene: TRBJ1-4; v_gene: TRBV28; d_gene: NA; CDR3nt: TGTGCCAGCAGTTCGCTCAGTGAAAAACTGTTTTTT; CDR3aa: CASSSLSEKLFF
abundance: NA; j_gene: TRBJ2-7; v_gene: TRBV10-1; d_gene: NA; CDR3nt: TGCGCCAGCAAAGGGGTCTGTCTATGGGAGCAGTACTTC; CDR3aa: CASKGVCLWEQYF
abundance: NA; j_gene: TRBJ1-4; v_gene: TRBV11-2; d_gene: NA; CDR3nt: TGTGCCAGCAGCCCAGTAGGGTTTCGAGGGGGTGAAAAACTGTTTTTT; CDR3aa: CASSPVGFRGGEKLFF
abundance: NA; j_gene: TRBJ1-1; v_gene: TRBV6-1; d_gene: NA; CDR3nt: TGTGCCAGCAGTGAAGGGGGTATGAACACTGAAGCTTTCTTT; CDR3aa: CASSEGGMNTEAFF
abundance: NA; j_gene: TRBJ1-1; v_gene: TRBV29-1; d_gene: TRBD1; CDR3nt: TGCAGCGTTGGGGACAGGCAATACACTGAAGCTTTCTTT; CDR3aa: CSVGDRQYTEAFF
abundance: NA; j_gene: TRBJ1-6; v_gene: TRBV28; d_gene: NA; CDR3nt: TGTGCCAGCAGTTTATTAGGTGGAGGGAAAGTTTCACCCCTCCACTTT; CDR3aa: CASSLLGGGKVSPLHF
abundance: NA; j_gene: TRBJ1-3; v_gene: TRBV30; d_gene: NA; CDR3nt: TGTGCCTGGACCTCCTTCGGCGGCCCGAGCTCTGGAAACACCATATATTTT; CDR3aa: CAWTSFGGPSSGNTIYF
abundance: NA; j_gene: TRBJ1-1; v_gene: TRBV19; d_gene: NA; CDR3nt: TGTGCCAGTAGTACAGGCCACTTGAACACTGAAGCTTTCTTT; CDR3aa: CASSTGHLNTEAFF
abundance: NA; j_gene: TRBJ2-2; v_gene: TRBV19; d_gene: NA; CDR3nt: TGTGCCAGTAGTATCTCCGGCAGGGGAGATGGGGAGCTGTTTTTT; CDR3aa: CASSISGRGDGELFF
abundance: NA; j_gene: TRBJ1-1; v_gene: TRBV18; d_gene: TRBD1; CDR3nt: TGTGCCAGCTCACTAGGACAGGGGGGGAACACTGAAGCTTTCTTT; CDR3aa: CASSLGQGGNTEAFF
abundance: NA; j_gene: TRBJ1-5; v_gene: TRBV28; d_gene: NA; CDR3nt: TGTGCCAGCAGGGGGGTGGGGTATCAGCCCCAGCATTTT; CDR3aa: CASRGVGYQPQHF
abundance: NA; j_gene: TRBJ2-3; v_gene: TRBV28; d_gene: NA; CDR3nt: TGTGCCAGCAGTCGCACAGATACGCAGTATTTT; CDR3aa: CASSRTDTQYF
abundance: NA; j_gene: TRBJ1-5; v_gene: TRBV18; d_gene: NA; CDR3nt: TGTGCCAGCTCCCGCGGAGGGGATCAGCCCCAGCATTTT; CDR3aa: CASSRGGDQPQHF
abundance: NA; j_gene: TRBJ1-2; v_gene: TRBV7-9; d_gene: NA; CDR3nt: TGTGCCAGCAGCTTTCGGTCATCCTATGGCTACACCTTC; CDR3aa: CASSFRSSYGYTF
abundance: NA; j_gene: TRBJ1-3; v_gene: TRBV19; d_gene: NA; CDR3nt: TGTGCCAGTAGTATCTCCTCTGGAAACACCATATATTTT; CDR3aa: CASSISSGNTIYF
abundance: NA; j_gene: TRBJ1-1; v_gene: TRBV28; d_gene: NA; CDR3nt: TGTGCCAGCAGCCCCCCTACAATGAACACTGAAGCTTTCTTT; CDR3aa: CASSPPTMNTEAFF
abundance: NA; j_gene: TRBJ2-5; v_gene: TRBV5-4; d_gene: TRBD2; CDR3nt: TGTGCCAGCAGCTTGGCCGGACTAGTGCCAGAGACCCAGTACTTC; CDR3aa: CASSLAGLVPETQYF
abundance: NA; j_gene: TRBJ2-3; v_gene: TRBV5-1; d_gene: NA; CDR3nt: TGCGCCAGCAGCGAGAATGTCAGGGCCGGGATTGGGACGCAGTATTTT; CDR3aa: CASSENVRAGIGTQYF
abundance: NA; j_gene: TRBJ1-1; v_gene: TRBV10-3; d_gene: NA; CDR3nt: TGTGCCATCAATCCGGGGAGGAACACTGAAGCTTTCTTT; CDR3aa: CAINPGRNTEAFF
abundance: NA; j_gene: TRBJ2-1; v_gene: TRBV11-2; d_gene: NA; CDR3nt: TGTGCCAGCAGCTTATATCTCGGGACTGGGGGCAGGGAGCAGTTCTTC; CDR3aa: CASSLYLGTGGREQFF
abundance: few; j_gene: TRBJ2-3; v_gene: TRBV18; d_gene: NA; CDR3nt: TGTGCCAGCTCACCCCCCGGCACAGATACGCAGTATTTT; CDR3aa: CASSPPGTDTQYF
abundance: NA; j_gene: TRBJ1-2; v_gene: TRBV3-1/TRBV3-2; d_gene: NA; CDR3nt: TGTGCCAGCAGCCCCGGCTATGGCTACACCTTC; CDR3aa: CASSPGYGYTF
abundance: NA; j_gene: TRBJ1-3; v_gene: TRBV6-5; d_gene: TRBD1; CDR3nt: TGTGCCAGCAGCTATGACAGGGACTCTGGAAACACCATATATTTT; CDR3aa: CASSYDRDSGNTIYF
abundance: NA; j_gene: TRBJ1-3; v_gene: TRBV10-3; d_gene: NA; CDR3nt: TGTGCCATTGCGAACAGCTCTGGAAACACCATATATTTT; CDR3aa: CAIANSSGNTIYF
abundance: NA; j_gene: TRBJ1-1; v_gene: TRBV6-5; d_gene: NA; CDR3nt: TGTGCCAGCAGTTATTTGTCGCACACTGAAGCTTTCTTT; CDR3aa: CASSYLSHTEAFF
abundance: once; j_gene: TRBJ1-2; v_gene: TRBV29-1; d_gene: TRBD1; CDR3nt: TGCAGCGTGACAGGGATCTATGGCTACACCTTC; CDR3aa: CSVTGIYGYTF
abundance: NA; j_gene: TRBJ1-4; v_gene: TRBV6-5; d_gene: NA; CDR3nt: TGTGCCAGCAGTTACTCACGGGGGACTAATGAAAAACTGTTTTTT; CDR3aa: CASSYSRGTNEKLFF
abundance: NA; j_gene: TRBJ2-1; v_gene: TRBV9; d_gene: TRBD2; CDR3nt: TGTGCCAGCAGCAAAACTCCTAGCGGGAGGGGGAATGAGCAGTTCTTC; CDR3aa: CASSKTPSGRGNEQFF
abundance: NA; j_gene: TRBJ2-1; v_gene: TRBV5-4; d_gene: TRBD1; CDR3nt: TGTGCCAGCAGCTTGGACAGGGGGCTCCACAATGAGCAGTTCTTC; CDR3aa: CASSLDRGLHNEQFF
abundance: NA; j_gene: TRBJ1-5; v_gene: TRBV28; d_gene: NA; CDR3nt: TGTGCCAGCAGTTTAAGACAAGCTAATCAGCCCCAGCATTTT; CDR3aa: CASSLRQANQPQHF
abundance: few; j_gene: TRBJ1-1; v_gene: TRBV3-1/TRBV3-2; d_gene: NA; CDR3nt: TGTGCCAGCAGCCCCTTATCCTTGGGGACTGAAGCTTTCTTT; CDR3aa: CASSPLSLGTEAFF
abundance: NA; j_gene: TRBJ2-5; v_gene: TRBV28; d_gene: NA; CDR3nt: TGTGCCAGCCGGGCCCCTCTCGGAGAGACCCAGTACTTC; CDR3aa: CASRAPLGETQYF
abundance: NA; j_gene: TRBJ1-1; v_gene: TRBV19; d_gene: NA; CDR3nt: TGTGCCAGTAGTCGGGACTGGAACACTGAAGCTTTCTTT; CDR3aa: CASSRDWNTEAFF
abundance: NA; j_gene: TRBJ1-5; v_gene: TRBV19; d_gene: NA; CDR3nt: TGTGCCAGTAGTATGGGGGGCGAGCCCCAGCATTTT; CDR3aa: CASSMGGEPQHF
abundance: NA; j_gene: TRBJ1-2; v_gene: TRBV3-1/TRBV3-2; d_gene: NA; CDR3nt: TGTGCCAGCAGCCCCCATGACAGCAATGGCTACACCTTC; CDR3aa: CASSPHDSNGYTF
abundance: NA; j_gene: TRBJ2-7; v_gene: TRBV28; d_gene: NA; CDR3nt: TGTGCCAGCAGTGGACTGGAATACGAGCAGTACTTC; CDR3aa: CASSGLEYEQYF
abundance: NA; j_gene: TRBJ1-5; v_gene: TRBV29-1; d_gene: TRBD1; CDR3nt: TGCAGCGTTAGACAGGGGGATGGTCGCAATCAGCCCCAGCATTTT; CDR3aa: CSVRQGDGRNQPQHF
abundance: NA; j_gene: TRBJ1-2; v_gene: TRBV30; d_gene: NA; CDR3nt: TGTGCCTGGAGTAGGCTTAACTATGGCTACACCTTC; CDR3aa: CAWSRLNYGYTF
abundance: NA; j_gene: TRBJ2-3; v_gene: TRBV9; d_gene: NA; CDR3nt: TGTGCCAGCAGCGAGAGGGGGGTTACTAGCCGGGGCACAGATACGCAGTATTTT; CDR3aa: CASSERGVTSRGTDTQYF
abundance: NA; j_gene: TRBJ2-1; v_gene: TRBV3-1/TRBV3-2; d_gene: NA; CDR3nt: TGTGCCAGCAGCCAAGGCTTCCATGAGCAGTTCTTC; CDR3aa: CASSQGFHEQFF
abundance: NA; j_gene: TRBJ1-2; v_gene: TRBV6-5; d_gene: NA; CDR3nt: TGTGCCAGCAGTTACGGGCAGGGGTTCGAAGGCTACACCTTC; CDR3aa: CASSYGQGFEGYTF
abundance: NA; j_gene: TRBJ1-6; v_gene: TRBV19; d_gene: TRBD1; CDR3nt: TGTGCCAGTTTTGACAGGGGCTCTAATTCACCCCTCCACTTT; CDR3aa: CASFDRGSNSPLHF
abundance: NA; j_gene: TRBJ2-7; v_gene: TRBV27; d_gene: NA; CDR3nt: TGTGCCAGCAGTTTAAGGGGGGGGACCTACGAGCAGTACTTC; CDR3aa: CASSLRGGTYEQYF
abundance: NA; j_gene: TRBJ2-2; v_gene: TRBV28; d_gene: TRBD2; CDR3nt: TGTGCCAGCAGTTTCCCCGTCGGGACTAGCGGGAGAACCGGGGAGCTGTTTTTT; CDR3aa: CASSFPVGTSGRTGELFF
abundance: NA; j_gene: TRBJ2-7; v_gene: TRBV5-1; d_gene: NA; CDR3nt: TGCGCCAGCAGACGGACAGCGAGCTCCTACGAGCAGTACTTC; CDR3aa: CASRRTASSYEQYF
abundance: NA; j_gene: TRBJ2-1; v_gene: TRBV9; d_gene: NA; CDR3nt: TGTGCCAGCAGCGTAAAGGCGGGCCCATACAATGAGCAGTTCTTC; CDR3aa: CASSVKAGPYNEQFF
abundance: NA; j_gene: TRBJ2-1; v_gene: TRBV4-2; d_gene: TRBD2; CDR3nt: TGTGCCAGCAGCCAAGGAGGAGCGGTCGGGGGGAATGAGCAGTTCTTC; CDR3aa: CASSQGGAVGGNEQFF
abundance: NA; j_gene: TRBJ2-1; v_gene: TRBV19; d_gene: TRBD2; CDR3nt: TGTGCCAGTAGTGCGAGCGGGAGGGCCATCAATGAGCAGTTCTTC; CDR3aa: CASSASGRAINEQFF
abundance: NA; j_gene: TRBJ2-7; v_gene: TRBV6-5; d_gene: TRBD1; CDR3nt: TGTGCCAGCAGTAGGGACAGGACCTACGAGCAGTACTTC; CDR3aa: CASSRDRTYEQYF
abundance: NA; j_gene: TRBJ2-1; v_gene: TRBV27; d_gene: NA; CDR3nt: TGTGCCAGCAGTTTTAACCCCAATGAGCAGTTCTTC; CDR3aa: CASSFNPNEQFF
abundance: NA; j_gene: TRBJ2-2; v_gene: TRBV3-1/TRBV3-2; d_gene: NA; CDR3nt: TGTGCCAGCAGCCAAGTTACCAATCGGGAGCTGTTTTTT; CDR3aa: CASSQVTNRELFF
abundance: NA; j_gene: TRBJ1-2; v_gene: TRBV21-1; d_gene: NA; CDR3nt: TGTGCCAGCAGCACCCGACAGGGTGGCTATGGCTACACCTTC; CDR3aa: CASSTRQGGYGYTF